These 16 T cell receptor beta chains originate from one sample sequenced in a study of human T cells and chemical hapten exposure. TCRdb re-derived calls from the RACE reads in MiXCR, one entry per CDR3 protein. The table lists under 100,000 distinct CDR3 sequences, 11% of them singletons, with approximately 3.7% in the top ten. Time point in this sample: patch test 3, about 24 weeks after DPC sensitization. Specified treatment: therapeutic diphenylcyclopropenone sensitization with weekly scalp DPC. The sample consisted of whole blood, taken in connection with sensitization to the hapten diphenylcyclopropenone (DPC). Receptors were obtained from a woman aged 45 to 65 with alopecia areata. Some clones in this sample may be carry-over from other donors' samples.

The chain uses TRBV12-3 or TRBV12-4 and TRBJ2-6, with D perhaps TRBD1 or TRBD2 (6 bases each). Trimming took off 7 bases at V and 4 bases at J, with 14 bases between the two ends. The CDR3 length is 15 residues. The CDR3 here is CASNPGGQGANVLTF. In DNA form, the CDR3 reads TGTGCCAGCAACCCCGGGGGCCAGGGGGCCAACGTCCTGACTTTC.

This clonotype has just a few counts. The CDR3 reads CASSYVHSYNEQFF. Here the CDR3 DNA reads TGTGCCAGCAGTTACGTTCACAGCTACAATGAGCAGTTCTTC. The V call is TRBV6-2 or TRBV6-3, the J call TRBJ2-1; D is undetermined. Germline V lookup: CDR1 MNHEY, CDR2 SVGEGT. The CDR3 consists of 14 residues. The V and J ends lost 2 bases and 3 bases respectively, with 8 bases between them.

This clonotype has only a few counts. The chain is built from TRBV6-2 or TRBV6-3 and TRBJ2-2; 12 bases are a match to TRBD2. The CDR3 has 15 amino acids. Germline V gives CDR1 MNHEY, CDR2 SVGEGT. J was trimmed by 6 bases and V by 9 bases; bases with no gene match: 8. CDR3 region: CASKTSGSRAGELFF. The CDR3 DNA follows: TGTGCCAGTAAGACTAGCGGGAGCAGGGCCGGGGAGCTGTTTTTT.

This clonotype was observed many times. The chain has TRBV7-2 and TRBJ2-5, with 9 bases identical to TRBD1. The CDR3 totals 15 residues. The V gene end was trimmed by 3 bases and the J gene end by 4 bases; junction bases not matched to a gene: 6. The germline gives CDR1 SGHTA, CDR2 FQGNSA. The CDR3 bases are TGTGCCAGCAGCTTTGGGGACAGGGACCGAGAGACCCAGTACTTC. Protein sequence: CASSFGDRDRETQYF.

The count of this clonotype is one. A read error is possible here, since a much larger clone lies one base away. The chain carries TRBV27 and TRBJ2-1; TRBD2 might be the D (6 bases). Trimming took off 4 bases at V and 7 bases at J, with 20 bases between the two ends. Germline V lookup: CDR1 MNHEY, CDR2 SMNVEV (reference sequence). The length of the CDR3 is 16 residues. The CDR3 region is CASSSSSALPFNEQFF. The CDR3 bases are TGTGCCAGCAGTTCATCTAGCGCGCTACCTTTTAATGAGCAGTTCTTC.

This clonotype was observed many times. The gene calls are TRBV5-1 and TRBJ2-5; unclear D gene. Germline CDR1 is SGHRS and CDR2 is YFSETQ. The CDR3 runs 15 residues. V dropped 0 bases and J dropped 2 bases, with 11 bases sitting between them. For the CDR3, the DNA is TGCGCCAGCAGCTTGGCCGGCTCAGTGCAAGAGACCCAGTACTTC. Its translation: CASSLAGSVQETQYF.

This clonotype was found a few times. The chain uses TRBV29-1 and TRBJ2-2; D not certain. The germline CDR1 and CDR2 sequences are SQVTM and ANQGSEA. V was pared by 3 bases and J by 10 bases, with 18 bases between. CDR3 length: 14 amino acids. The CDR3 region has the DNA TGCAGCGTTGACCCGGCCGGATCCCGCTCGGAGCTGTTTTTT. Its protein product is CSVDPAGSRSELFF.

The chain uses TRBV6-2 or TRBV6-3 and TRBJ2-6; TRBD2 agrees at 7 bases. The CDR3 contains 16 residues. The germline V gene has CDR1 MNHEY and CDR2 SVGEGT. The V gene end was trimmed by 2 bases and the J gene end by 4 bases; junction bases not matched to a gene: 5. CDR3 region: CASSYRGGTGANVLTF. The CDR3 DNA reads TGTGCCAGCAGTTACCGCGGGGGAACCGGGGCCAACGTCCTGACTTTC.

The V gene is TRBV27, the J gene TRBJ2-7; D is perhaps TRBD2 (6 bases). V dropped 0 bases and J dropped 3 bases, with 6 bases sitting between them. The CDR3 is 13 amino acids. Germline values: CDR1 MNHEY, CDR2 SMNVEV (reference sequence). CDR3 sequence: CASSLSSGYEQYF. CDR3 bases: TGTGCCAGCAGTTTATCTAGCGGCTACGAGCAGTACTTC.

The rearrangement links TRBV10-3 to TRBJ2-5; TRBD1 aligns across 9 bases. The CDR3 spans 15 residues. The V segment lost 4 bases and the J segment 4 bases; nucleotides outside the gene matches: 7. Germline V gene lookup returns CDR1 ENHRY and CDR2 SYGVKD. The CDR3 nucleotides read TGTGCCATCAGTGTCGGGACAGGGCAGGGAGAGACCCAGTACTTC. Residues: CAISVGTGQGETQYF.

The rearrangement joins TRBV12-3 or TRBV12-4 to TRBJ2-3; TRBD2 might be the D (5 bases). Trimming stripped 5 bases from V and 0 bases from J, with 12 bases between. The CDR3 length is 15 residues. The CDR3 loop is CASSRAVTSTDTQYF. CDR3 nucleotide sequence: TGTGCCAGCAGTAGAGCGGTCACTAGCACAGATACGCAGTATTTT.

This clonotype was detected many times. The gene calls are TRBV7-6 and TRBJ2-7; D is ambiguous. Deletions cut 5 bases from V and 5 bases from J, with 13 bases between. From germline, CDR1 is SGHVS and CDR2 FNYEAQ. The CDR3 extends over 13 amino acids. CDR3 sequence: CASSNPASHEQYF. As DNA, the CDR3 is TGTGCCAGCAGCAACCCGGCGAGCCACGAGCAGTACTTC. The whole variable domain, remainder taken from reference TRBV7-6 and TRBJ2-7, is GAGVSQSPRYKVTKRGQDVALRCDPISGHVSLYWYRQALGQGPEFLTYFNYEAQQDKSGLPNDRFSAERPEGSISTLTIQRTEQRDSAMYRCASSNPASHEQYFGPGTRLTVT.

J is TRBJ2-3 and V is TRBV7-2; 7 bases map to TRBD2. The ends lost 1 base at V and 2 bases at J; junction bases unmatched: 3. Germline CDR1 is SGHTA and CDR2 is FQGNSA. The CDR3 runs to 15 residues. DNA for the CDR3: TGTGCCAGCAGCTTAGTTAGCGGGTACACAGATACGCAGTATTTT. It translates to CASSLVSGYTDTQYF.

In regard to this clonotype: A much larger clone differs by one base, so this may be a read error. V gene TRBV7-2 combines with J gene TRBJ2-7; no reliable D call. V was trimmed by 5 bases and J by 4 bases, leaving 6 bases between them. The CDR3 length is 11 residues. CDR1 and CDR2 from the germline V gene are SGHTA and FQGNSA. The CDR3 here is CASSPDYEQYF. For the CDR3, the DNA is TGTGCCAGCAGCCCCGATTACGAGCAGTACTTC.

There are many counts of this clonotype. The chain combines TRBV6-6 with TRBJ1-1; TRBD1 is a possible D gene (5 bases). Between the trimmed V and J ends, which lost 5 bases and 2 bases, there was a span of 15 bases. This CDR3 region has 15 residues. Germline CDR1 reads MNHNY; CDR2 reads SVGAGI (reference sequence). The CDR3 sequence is CASSRTGPANTEAFF. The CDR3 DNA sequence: TGTGCCAGCAGTCGTACGGGACCGGCAAACACTGAAGCTTTCTTT.

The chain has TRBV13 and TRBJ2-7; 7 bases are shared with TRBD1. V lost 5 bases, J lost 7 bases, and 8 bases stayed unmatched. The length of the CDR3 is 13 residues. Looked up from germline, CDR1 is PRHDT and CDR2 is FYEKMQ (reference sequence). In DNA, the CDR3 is TGTGCCAGCAGCCCCCAGGGGGTCGGGGAGCAGTACTTC. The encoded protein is CASSPQGVGEQYF.